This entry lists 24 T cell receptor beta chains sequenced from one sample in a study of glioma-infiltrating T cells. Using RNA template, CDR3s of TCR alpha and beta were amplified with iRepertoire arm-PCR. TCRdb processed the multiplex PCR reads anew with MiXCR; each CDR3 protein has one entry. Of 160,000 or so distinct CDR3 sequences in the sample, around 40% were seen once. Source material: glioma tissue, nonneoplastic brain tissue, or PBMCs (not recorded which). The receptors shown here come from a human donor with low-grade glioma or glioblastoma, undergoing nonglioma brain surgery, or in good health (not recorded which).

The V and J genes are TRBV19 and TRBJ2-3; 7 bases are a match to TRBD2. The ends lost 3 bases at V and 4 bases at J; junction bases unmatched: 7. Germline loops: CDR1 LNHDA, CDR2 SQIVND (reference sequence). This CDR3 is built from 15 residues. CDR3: CASSIKTSMPDTQYF. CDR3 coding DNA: TGTGCCAGTAGTATTAAGACTAGCATGCCAGATACGCAGTATTTT.

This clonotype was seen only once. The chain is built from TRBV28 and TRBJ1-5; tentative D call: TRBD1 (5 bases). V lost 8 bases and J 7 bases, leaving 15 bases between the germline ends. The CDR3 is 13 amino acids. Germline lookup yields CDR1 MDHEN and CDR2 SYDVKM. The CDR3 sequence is CASHTKGRQPQHF. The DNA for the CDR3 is TGTGCCAGCCACACAAAGGGACGGCAGCCCCAGCATTTT.

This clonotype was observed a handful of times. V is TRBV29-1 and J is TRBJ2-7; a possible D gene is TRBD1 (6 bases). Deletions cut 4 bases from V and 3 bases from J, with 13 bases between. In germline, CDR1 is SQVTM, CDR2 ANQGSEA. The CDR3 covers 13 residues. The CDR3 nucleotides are TGCAGCGTTGGAGGACAGTCGGACTACGAGCAGTACTTC. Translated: CSVGGQSDYEQYF.

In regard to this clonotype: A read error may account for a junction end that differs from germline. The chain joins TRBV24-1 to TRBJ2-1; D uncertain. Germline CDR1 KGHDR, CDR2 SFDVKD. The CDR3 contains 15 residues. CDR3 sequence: CAISDSSRAHNEQSF. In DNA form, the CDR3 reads TGTGCCATCAGTGATTCTAGTAGGGCCCACAATGAGCAGTCCTTC.

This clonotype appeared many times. The CDR3 DNA sequence: TGTGCCAGCAGCTGGATGCAAGGAAACACCATATATTTT. This sequence encodes CASSWMQGNTIYF. This chain uses TRBV7-2 with TRBJ1-3; the D is unclear. The germline V gene encodes CDR1 SGHTA and CDR2 FQGNSA. CDR3 length equals 13 residues. V lost 4 bases and J lost 4, with 8 bases in between.

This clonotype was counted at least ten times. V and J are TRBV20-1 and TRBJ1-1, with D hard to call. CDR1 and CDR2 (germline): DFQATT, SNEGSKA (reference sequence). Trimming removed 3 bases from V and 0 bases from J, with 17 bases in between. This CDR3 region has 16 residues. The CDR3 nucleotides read TGCAGTGCTAGCTCGGGCAGGTCCTTCATGAACACTGAAGCTTTCTTT. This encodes CSASSGRSFMNTEAFF.

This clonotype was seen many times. The CDR3 coding sequence is TGTGCCAGCATGAGCCCGGAAAAACTGTTTTTT. Protein: CASMSPEKLFF. The chain links TRBV28 to TRBJ1-4; D remains unclear. The CDR3 runs 11 residues. CDR1 is MDHEN and CDR2 is SYDVKM in the germline V gene. V lost 7 bases and J lost 8, with 8 bases in between.

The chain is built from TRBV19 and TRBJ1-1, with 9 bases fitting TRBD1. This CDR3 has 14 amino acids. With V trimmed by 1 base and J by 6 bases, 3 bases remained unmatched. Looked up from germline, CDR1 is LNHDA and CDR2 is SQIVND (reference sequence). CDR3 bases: TGTGCCAGTAGTATAGTACAGGGGGCCGCTGAAGCTTTCTTT. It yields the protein CASSIVQGAAEAFF.

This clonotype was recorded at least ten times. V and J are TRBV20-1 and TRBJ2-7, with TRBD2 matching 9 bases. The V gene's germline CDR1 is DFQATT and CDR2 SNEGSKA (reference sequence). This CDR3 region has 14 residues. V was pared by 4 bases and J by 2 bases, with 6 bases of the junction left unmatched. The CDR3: CSATPPSGTYEQYF. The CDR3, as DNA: TGCAGTGCTACCCCCCCTAGCGGGACCTACGAGCAGTACTTC.

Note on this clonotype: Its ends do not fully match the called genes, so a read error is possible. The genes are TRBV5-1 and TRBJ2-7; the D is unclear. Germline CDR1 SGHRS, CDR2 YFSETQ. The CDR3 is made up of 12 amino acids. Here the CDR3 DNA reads TGCCCCAGCAGCTTGGACGGCTACGAGCAGTACTTC. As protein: CPSSLDGYEQYF.

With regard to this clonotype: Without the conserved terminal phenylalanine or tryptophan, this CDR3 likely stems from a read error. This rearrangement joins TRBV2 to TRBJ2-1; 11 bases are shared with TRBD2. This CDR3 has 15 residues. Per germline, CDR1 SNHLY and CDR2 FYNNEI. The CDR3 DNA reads TGTGCCAGCAGACCCGGGACTAGCGGTCACAATAAGCAGTTCTTA. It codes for CASRPGTSGHNKQFL.

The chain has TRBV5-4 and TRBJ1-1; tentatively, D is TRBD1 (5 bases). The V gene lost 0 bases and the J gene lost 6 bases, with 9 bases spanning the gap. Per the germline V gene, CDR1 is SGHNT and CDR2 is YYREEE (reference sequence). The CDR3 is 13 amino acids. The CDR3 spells CASSLVGDSEAFF. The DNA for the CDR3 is TGTGCCAGCAGCTTGGTAGGGGACTCTGAAGCTTTCTTT.

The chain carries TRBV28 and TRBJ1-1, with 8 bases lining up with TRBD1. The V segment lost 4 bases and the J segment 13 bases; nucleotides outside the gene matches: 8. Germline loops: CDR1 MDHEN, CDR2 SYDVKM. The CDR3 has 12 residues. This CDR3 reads CASSSGGAVFFF. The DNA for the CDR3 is TGTGCCAGCAGTTCAGGGGGCGCGGTATTTTTCTTT.

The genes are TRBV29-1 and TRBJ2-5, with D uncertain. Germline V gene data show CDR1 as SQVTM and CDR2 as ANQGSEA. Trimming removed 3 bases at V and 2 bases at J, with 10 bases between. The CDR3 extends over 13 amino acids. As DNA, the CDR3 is TGCAGCGTTGATGCGTGGAATCAAGAGACCCAGTACTTC. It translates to CSVDAWNQETQYF.

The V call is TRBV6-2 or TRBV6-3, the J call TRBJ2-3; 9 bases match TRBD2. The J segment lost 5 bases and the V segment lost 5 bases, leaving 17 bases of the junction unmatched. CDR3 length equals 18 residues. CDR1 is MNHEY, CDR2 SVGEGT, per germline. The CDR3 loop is CASSPMTSGRSIEDTQYF. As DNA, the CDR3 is TGTGCCAGCAGTCCCATGACTAGCGGTCGTTCGATCGAAGATACGCAGTATTTT.

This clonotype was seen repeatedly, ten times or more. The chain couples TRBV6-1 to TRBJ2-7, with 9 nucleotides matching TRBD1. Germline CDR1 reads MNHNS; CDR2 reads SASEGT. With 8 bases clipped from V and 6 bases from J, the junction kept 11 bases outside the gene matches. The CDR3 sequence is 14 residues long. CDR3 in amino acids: CASHRDRVFGEQYF. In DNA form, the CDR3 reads TGTGCCAGCCACCGGGACAGGGTCTTTGGCGAGCAGTACTTC.

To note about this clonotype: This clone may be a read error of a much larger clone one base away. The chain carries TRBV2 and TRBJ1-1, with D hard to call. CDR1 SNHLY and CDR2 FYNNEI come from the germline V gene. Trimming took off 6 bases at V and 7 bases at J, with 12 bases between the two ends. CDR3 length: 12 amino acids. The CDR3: CASRELLIEAFF. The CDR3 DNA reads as TGTGCCAGCAGGGAGCTTTTGATTGAAGCTTTCTTT.

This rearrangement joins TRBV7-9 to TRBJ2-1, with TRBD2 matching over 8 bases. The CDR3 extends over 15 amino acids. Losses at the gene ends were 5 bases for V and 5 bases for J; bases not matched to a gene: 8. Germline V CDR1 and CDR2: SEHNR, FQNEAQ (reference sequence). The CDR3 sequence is CASSPRGSGDNEQFF. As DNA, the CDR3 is TGTGCCAGCAGCCCCCGGGGTAGCGGGGACAATGAGCAGTTCTTC.

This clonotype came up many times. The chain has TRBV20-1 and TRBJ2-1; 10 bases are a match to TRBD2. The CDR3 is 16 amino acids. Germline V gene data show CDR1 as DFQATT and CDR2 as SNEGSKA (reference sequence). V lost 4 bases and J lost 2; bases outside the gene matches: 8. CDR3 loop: CSATSSGSAAYNEQFF. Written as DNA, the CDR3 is TGCAGTGCTACCTCTAGCGGGAGCGCAGCCTACAATGAGCAGTTCTTC.

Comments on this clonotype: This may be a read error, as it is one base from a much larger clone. The CDR3 DNA is TGTGCCAGCACCACAAAGGGGGCACAGACCCAGTACTTC. Protein product: CASTTKGAQTQYF. V and J are TRBV7-9 and TRBJ2-5; 7 positions agree with TRBD1. The CDR3 contains 13 residues. V gave up 7 bases and J gave up 6 bases; unmatched junction bases: 8. Germline lookup yields CDR1 SEHNR and CDR2 FQNEAQ (reference sequence).

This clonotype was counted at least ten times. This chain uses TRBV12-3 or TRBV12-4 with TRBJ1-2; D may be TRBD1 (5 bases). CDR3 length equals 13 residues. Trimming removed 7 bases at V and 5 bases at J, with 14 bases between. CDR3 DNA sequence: TGTGCCAGCACCCTGGGAGGGACTTATGGCTACACCTTC. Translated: CASTLGGTYGYTF.

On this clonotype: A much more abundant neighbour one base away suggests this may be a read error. CDR3 DNA sequence: TGTTCCATCCATGGCAATGCTGAGCAGTTCTTC. It yields the protein CSIHGNAEQFF. The J gene is TRBJ2-1, the V gene TRBV28; D is unresolved. In germline, CDR1 is MDHEN, CDR2 SYDVKM. CDR3 size: 11 residues.

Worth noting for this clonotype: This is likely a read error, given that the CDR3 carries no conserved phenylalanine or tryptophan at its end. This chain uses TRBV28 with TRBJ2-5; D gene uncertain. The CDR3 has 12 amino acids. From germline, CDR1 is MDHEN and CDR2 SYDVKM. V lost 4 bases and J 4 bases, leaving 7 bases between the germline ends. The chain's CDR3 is CASSSEGETQYS. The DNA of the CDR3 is TGTGCCAGCAGTTCGGAAGGAGAGACCCAGTACTCC.

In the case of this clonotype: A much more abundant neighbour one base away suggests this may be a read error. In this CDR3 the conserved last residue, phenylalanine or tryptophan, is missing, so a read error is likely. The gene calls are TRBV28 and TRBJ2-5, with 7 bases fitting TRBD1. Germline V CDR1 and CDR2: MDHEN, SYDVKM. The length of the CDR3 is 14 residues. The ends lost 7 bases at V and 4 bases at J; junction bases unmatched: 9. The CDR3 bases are TGTGCCAGCACCCCAGACAGGGATGGAGAGACCCAGTACCTC. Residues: CASTPDRDGETQYL.